This TCR beta chain was sequenced for a study of OX40 agonist ivuxolimab in advanced cancers. Looking at the study overall: Ivuxolimab, an agonist antibody against OX40 (CD134), was given to patients. Anti-PD-1, anti-PD-L1 or anti-CTLA-4 therapy given earlier was allowed, and approximately 43% had some. A partial response was reached by three patients: one with hepatocellular carcinoma and two with cutaneous melanoma.

Germline CDR1 MGHDK, CDR2 SYGVNS. CDR3 length equals 17 residues. V was pared by 3 bases and J by 4 bases, with 19 bases between. People who had autoimmune disease history or systemic immunosuppression were excluded. This table comes from immunoSEQ multiplex PCR, and its TCRdb copy is limited to in-frame clones, with some not included. The sample contains some 66,000 clones, less than 90% of which appear only once. Here the sequenced sample was CD4+ or CD8+ T cells sorted from blood, taken in a trial of the OX40 agonist ivuxolimab. This TCR came from an adult with an advanced solid tumor such as melanoma, head and neck, liver or kidney cancer. The J gene is TRBJ2-1, the V gene TRBV25-1; maybe TRBD1 (6 bases). CDR3 coding DNA: TGTGCCAGCAGTGACCCTACAGGGCCCTCCCCTTACAATGAGCAGTTCTTC. Encoded protein: CASSDPTGPSPYNEQFF.